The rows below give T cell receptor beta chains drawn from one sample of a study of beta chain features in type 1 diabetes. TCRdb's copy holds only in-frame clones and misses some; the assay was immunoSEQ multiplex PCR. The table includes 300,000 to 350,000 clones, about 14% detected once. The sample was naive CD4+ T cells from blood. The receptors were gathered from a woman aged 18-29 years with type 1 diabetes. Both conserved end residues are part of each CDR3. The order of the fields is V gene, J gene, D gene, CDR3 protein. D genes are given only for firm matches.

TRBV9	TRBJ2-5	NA	CASSVESGGETQYF
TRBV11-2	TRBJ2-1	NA	CASSLGLLNNEQFF
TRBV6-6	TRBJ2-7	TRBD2	CASTFGLAGGLYEQYF
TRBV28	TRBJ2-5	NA	CASSLGPQETQYF
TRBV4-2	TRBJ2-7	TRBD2	CASSQDVTSGTYEQYF
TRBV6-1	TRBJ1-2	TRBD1	CASREGTVGGYTF
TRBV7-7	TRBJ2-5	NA	CASSLGRVQETQYF
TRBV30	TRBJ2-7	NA	CAWSKADSYEQYF
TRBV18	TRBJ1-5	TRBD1	CASSPRDSLNQPQHF
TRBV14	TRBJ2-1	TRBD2	CASRGTSVHNEQFF
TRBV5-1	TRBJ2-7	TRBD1	CASSPDRGLPYEQYF
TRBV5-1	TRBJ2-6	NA	CASSQGTGANVLTF
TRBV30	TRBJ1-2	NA	CAWSGGLSYGYTF
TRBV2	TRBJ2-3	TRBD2	CASRAGEGTDTQYF
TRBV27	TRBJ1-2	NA	CASRRGTQGSPYGYTF
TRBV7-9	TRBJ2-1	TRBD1	CASSLPGQGPYNEQFF
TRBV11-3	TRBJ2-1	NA	CASSPPDSYNEQFF
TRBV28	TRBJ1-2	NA	CASSLENYGYTF
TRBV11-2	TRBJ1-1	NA	CASSLGTANTEAFF
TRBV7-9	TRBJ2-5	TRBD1	CAVDRGAVETQYF
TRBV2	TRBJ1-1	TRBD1	CASSAPGGSNTEAFF
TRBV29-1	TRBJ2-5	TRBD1	CSADKGAGETQYF
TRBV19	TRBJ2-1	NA	CASSGYSGSYNEQFF
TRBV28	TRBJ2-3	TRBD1	CASSSQGAEDTQYF
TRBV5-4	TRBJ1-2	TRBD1	CASSWTGPVGYTF
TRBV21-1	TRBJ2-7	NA	CASSKSATGVYEQYF
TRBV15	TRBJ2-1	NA	CATSSRGHEQFF